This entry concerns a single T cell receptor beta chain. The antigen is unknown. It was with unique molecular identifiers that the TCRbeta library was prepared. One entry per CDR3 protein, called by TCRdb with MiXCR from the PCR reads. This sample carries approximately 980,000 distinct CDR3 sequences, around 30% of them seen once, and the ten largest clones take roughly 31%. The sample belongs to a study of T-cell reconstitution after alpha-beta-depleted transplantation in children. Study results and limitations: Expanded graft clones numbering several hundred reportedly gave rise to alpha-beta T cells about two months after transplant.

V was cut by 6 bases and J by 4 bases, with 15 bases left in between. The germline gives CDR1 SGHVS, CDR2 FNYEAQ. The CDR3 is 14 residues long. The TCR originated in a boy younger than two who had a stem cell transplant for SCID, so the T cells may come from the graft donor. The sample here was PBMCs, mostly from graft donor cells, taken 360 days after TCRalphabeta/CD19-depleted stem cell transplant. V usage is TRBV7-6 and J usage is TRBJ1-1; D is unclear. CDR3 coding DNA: TGTGCCAGCAGTACCACCCCCTCGGGCACTGAAGCTTTCTTT. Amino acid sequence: CASSTTPSGTEAFF.